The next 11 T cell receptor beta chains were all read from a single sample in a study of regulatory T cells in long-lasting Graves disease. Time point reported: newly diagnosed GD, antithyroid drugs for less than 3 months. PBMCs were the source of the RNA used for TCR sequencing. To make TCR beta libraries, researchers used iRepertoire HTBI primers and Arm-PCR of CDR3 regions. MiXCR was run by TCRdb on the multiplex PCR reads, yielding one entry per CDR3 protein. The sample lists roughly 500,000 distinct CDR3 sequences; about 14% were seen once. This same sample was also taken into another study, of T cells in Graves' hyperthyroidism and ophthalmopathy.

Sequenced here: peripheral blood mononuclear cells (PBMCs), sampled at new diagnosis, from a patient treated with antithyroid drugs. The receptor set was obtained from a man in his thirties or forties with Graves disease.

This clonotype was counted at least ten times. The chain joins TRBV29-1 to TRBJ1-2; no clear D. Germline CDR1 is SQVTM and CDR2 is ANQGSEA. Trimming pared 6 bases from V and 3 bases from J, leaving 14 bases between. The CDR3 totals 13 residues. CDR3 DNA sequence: TGCAGCGTCTCTGATGCGGGAGACTATGGCTACACCTTC. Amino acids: CSVSDAGDYGYTF.

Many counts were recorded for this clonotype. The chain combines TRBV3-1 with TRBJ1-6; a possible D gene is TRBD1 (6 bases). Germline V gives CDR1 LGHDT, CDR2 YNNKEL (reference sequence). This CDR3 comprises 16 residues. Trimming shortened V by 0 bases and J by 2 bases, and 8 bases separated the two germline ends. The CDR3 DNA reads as TGTGCCAGCAGCCAAGAAGGGGGTACCTATAATTCACCCCTCCACTTT. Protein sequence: CASSQEGGTYNSPLHF.

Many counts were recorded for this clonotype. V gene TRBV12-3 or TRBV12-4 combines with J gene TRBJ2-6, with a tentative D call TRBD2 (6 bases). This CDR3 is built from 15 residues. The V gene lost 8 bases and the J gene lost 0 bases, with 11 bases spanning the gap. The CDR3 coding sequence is TGTGCCAGCCGAACGGAGGGCTCTGGGGCCAACGTCCTGACTTTC. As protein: CASRTEGSGANVLTF.

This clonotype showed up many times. The chain's CDR3 is CSARKEPPDTQYF. CDR3 bases: TGCAGTGCTAGGAAGGAGCCCCCAGATACGCAGTATTTT. The chain employs TRBV20-1 and TRBJ2-3; D call uncertain. V gave up 3 bases and J gave up 4 bases, with 11 bases separating them. This CDR3 has 13 residues. Germline values: CDR1 DFQATT, CDR2 SNEGSKA (reference sequence).

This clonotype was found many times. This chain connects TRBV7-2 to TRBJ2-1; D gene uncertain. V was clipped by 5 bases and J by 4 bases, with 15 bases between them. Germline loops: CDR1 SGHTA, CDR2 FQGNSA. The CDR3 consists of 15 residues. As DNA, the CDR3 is TGTGCCAGCAGCAGAACCTTTGGAACTTACAATGAGCAGTTCTTC. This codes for CASSRTFGTYNEQFF.

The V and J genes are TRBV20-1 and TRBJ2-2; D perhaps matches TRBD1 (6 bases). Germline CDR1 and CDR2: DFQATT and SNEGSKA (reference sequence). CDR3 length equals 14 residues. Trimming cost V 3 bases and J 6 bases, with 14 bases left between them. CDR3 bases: TGCAGTGCTAGGGGGGCTGGGGCGGCCGGGGAGCTGTTTTTT. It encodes CSARGAGAAGELFF.

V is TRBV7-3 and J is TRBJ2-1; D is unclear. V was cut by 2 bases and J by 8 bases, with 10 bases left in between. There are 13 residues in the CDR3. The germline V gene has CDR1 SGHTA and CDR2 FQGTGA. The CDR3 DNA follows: TGTGCCAGCAGCTTATTGGGAAGGGATGAGCAGTTCTTC. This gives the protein CASSLLGRDEQFF.

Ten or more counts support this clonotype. CDR3 loop: CATSDFGNDLSEQFF. The CDR3 bases are TGTGCCACCAGTGATTTTGGGAATGATCTTAGTGAGCAGTTCTTC. The V gene is TRBV24-1, the J gene TRBJ2-1; D call uncertain. V dropped 1 base and J dropped 9 bases, with 15 bases sitting between them. Germline CDR1 is KGHDR and CDR2 is SFDVKD. The CDR3 totals 15 residues.

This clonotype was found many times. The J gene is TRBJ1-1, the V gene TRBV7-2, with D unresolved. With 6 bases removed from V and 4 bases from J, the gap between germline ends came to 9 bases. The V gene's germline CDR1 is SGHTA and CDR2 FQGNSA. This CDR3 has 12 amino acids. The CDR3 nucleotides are TGTGCCAGCAGTTTACTGGGCACTGAAGCTTTCTTT. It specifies CASSLLGTEAFF.

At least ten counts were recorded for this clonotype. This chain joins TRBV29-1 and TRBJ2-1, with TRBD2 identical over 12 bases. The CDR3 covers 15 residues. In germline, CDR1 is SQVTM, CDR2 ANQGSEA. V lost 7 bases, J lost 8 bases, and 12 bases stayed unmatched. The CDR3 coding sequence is TGCAGCGCCAGGACTAGCGGGGCCTCCCGCGATGAGCAGTTCTTC. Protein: CSARTSGASRDEQFF.

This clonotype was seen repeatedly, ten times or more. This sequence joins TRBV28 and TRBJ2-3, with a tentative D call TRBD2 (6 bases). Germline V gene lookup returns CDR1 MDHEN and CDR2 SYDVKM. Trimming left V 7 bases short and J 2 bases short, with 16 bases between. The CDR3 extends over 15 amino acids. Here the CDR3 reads CASTLGLYSTDTQYF. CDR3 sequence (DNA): TGTGCCAGCACCCTGGGACTCTACTCCACAGATACGCAGTATTTT.